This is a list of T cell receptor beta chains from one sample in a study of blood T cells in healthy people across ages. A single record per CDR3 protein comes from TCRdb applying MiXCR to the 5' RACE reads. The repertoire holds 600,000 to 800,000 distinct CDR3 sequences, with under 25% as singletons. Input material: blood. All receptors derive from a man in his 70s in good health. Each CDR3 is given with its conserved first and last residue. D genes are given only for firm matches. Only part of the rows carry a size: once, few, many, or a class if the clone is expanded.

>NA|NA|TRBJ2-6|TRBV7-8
CASSAAIDLGANVLTF
TGTGCCAGCAGCGCGGCGATAGACCTTGGGGCCAACGTCCTGACTTTC
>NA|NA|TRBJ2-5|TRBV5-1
CASSLGDSLGQETQYF
TGCGCCAGCAGCTTGGGTGACAGCCTAGGCCAAGAGACCCAGTACTTC
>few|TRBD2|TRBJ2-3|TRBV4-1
CASRSSGSDDTQYF
TGCGCCAGCAGGAGTAGCGGGAGCGACGATACGCAGTATTTT
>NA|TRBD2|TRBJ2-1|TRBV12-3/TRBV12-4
CASSIAGTYNEHFF
TGTGCCAGCAGTATAGCGGGCACCTACAATGAGCATTTCTTC
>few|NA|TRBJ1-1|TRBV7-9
CASSLGGQAGGTEAFF
TGTGCCAGCAGCTTAGGAGGGCAGGCCGGGGGCACTGAAGCTTTCTTT
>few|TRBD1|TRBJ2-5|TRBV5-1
CASSLGLTGGEETQYF
TGCGCCAGCAGCTTGGGGTTGACAGGGGGCGAAGAGACCCAGTACTTC
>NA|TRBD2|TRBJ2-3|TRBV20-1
CSAATGGLGLAGKDTQYF
TGCAGTGCTGCGACAGGGGGGCTGGGACTAGCGGGGAAGGATACGCAGTATTTT
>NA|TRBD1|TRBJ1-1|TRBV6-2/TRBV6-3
CASTTEPWTGFGTEAFF
TGTGCCAGCACCACAGAGCCGTGGACAGGGTTTGGAACTGAAGCTTTCTTT
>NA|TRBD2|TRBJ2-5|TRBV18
CASSPQLAGGGRETQYF
TGTGCCAGCTCACCCCAACTAGCGGGAGGAGGCCGTGAGACCCAGTACTTC
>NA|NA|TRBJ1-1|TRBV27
CASSDRIKRNTEAFF
TGTGCCAGCAGTGACAGGATAAAAAGGAACACTGAAGCTTTCTTT
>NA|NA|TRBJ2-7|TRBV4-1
CASSQDFGIYEQYF
TGCGCCAGCAGCCAAGATTTCGGGATCTACGAGCAGTACTTC
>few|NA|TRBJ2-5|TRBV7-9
CASSREVTQYF
TGTGCCAGCAGTCGAGAGGTGACCCAGTACTTC
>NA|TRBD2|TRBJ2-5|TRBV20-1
CSATRLALQETQYF
TGCAGTGCTACTCGACTAGCTCTCCAAGAGACCCAGTACTTC
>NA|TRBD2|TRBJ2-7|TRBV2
CASSEVAGGSYEQYF
TGTGCCAGCAGTGAGGTAGCGGGAGGGTCCTACGAGCAGTACTTC
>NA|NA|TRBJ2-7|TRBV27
CASSAGFRDYEQYF
TGTGCCAGCAGTGCAGGGTTTAGAGACTACGAGCAGTACTTC
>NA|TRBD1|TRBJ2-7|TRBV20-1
CSARDRGDRAYEQYF
TGCAGTGCTAGAGATAGGGGAGACAGGGCCTACGAGCAGTACTTC
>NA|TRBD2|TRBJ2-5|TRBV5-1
CASRRLAGGEETQYF
TGCGCCAGCAGAAGGCTCGCGGGAGGCGAAGAGACCCAGTACTTC
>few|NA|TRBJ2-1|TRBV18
CASSLDSYEQFF
TGTGCCAGCTCACTGGACAGCTATGAGCAGTTCTTC
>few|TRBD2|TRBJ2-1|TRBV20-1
CSLGTRTRNEQFF
TGCAGCCTCGGGACTAGGACTAGGAATGAGCAGTTCTTC
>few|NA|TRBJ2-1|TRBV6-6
CASSTPGDEQFF
TGTGCCAGCAGTACCCCCGGGGATGAGCAGTTCTTC